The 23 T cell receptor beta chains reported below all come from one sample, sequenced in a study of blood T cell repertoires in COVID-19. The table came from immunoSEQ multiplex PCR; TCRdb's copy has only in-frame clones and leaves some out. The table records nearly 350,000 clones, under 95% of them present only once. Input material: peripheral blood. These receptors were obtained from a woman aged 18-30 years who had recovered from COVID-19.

CDR3 in DNA: TGTGCCAGCAGCCTAGGGTACTGGTCCACAGATACGCAGTATTTT. Translating gives CASSLGYWSTDTQYF. This sequence joins TRBV7-2 and TRBJ2-3; D ambiguous. The CDR3 is made up of 15 amino acids. V dropped 5 bases and J dropped 2 bases, with 14 bases sitting between them. Germline V CDR1 and CDR2: SGHTA, FQGNSA.

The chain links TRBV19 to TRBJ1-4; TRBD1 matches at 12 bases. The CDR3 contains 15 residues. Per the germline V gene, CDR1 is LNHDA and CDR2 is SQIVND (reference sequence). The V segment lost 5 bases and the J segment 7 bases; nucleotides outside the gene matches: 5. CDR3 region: CASSEGQGATEKLFF. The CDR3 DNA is TGTGCCAGTAGTGAGGGACAGGGGGCCACTGAAAAACTGTTTTTT. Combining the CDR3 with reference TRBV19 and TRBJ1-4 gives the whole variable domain DGGITQSPKYLFRKEGQNVTLSCEQNLNHDAMYWYRQDPGQGLRLIYYSQIVNDFQKGDIAEGYSVSREKKESFPLTVTSAQKNPTAFYLCASSEGQGATEKLFFGSGTQLSVL.

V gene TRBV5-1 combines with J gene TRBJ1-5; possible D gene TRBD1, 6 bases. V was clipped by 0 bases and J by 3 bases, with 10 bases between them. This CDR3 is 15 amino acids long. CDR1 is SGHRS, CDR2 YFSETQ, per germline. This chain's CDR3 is CASSLEGGINQPQHF. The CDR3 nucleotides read TGCGCCAGCAGCTTGGAAGGGGGTATCAATCAGCCCCAGCATTTT.

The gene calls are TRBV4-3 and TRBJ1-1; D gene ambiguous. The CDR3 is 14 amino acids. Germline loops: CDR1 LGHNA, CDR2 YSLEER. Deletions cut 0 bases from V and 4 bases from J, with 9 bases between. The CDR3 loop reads CASSQERARTEAFF. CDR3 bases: TGCGCCAGCAGCCAAGAAAGAGCGCGCACTGAAGCTTTCTTT.

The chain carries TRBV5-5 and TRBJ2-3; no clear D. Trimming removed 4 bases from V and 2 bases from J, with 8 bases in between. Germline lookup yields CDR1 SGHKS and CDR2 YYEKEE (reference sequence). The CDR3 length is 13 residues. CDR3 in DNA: TGTGCCAGCAGCCCGTACAACACAGATACGCAGTATTTT. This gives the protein CASSPYNTDTQYF.

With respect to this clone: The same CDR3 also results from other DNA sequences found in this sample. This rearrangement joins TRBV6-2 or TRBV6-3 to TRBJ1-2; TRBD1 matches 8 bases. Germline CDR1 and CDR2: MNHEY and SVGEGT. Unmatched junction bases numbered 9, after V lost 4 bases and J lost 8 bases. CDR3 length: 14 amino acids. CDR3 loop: CASSSAGGAEGYTF. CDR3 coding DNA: TGTGCCAGCAGTTCCGCAGGGGGCGCGGAGGGCTACACCTTC.

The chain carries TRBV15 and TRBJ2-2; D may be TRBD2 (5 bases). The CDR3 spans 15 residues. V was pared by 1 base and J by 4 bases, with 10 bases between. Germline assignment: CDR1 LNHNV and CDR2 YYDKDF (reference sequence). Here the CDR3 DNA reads TGTGCCACCAGCAGAGTAAGAGGGATCACCGGGGAGCTGTTTTTT. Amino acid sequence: CATSRVRGITGELFF.

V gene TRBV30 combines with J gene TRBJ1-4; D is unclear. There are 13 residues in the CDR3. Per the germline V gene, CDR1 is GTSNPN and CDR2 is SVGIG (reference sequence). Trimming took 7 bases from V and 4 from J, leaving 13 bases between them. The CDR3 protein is CASNRGGNEKLFF. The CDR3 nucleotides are TGTGCCTCAAACCGGGGTGGTAATGAAAAACTGTTTTTT.

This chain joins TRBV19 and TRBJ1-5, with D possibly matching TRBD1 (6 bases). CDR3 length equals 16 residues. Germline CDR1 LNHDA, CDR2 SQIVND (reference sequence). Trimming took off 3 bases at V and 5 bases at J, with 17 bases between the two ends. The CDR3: CASSILTGFEDQPQHF. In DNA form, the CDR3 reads TGTGCCAGTAGTATCCTGACAGGTTTTGAGGATCAGCCCCAGCATTTT.

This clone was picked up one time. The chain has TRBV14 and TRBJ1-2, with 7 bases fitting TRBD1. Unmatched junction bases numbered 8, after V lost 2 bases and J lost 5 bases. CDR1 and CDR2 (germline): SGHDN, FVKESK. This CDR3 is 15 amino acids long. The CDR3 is CASSQNLRGPYGYTF. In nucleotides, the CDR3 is TGTGCCAGCAGCCAAAACTTGAGGGGGCCGTATGGCTACACCTTC.

CDR3: CASSYSGSTYNEQFF. CDR3 DNA: TGTGCCAGCAGTTATAGCGGGAGCACCTACAATGAGCAGTTCTTC. The rearrangement uses TRBV27 and TRBJ2-1; TRBD2 matches 9 bases. Germline assignment: CDR1 MNHEY and CDR2 SMNVEV (reference sequence). CDR3 length: 15 residues. V lost 4 bases and J lost 2; bases outside the gene matches: 3.

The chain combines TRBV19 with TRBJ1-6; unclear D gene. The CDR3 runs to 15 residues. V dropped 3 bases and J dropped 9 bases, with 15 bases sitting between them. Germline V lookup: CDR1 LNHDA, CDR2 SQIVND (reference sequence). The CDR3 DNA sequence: TGTGCCAGTAGTATGGGCAACAAACGGGGTTCACCCCTCCACTTT. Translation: CASSMGNKRGSPLHF. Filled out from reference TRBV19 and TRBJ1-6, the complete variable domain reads DGGITQSPKYLFRKEGQNVTLSCEQNLNHDAMYWYRQDPGQGLRLIYYSQIVNDFQKGDIAEGYSVSREKKESFPLTVTSAQKNPTAFYLCASSMGNKRGSPLHFGNGTRLTVT.

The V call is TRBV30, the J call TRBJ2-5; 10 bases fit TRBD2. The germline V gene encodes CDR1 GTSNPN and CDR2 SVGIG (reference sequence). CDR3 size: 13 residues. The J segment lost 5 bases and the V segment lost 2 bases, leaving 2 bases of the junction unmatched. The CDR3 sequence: CAWSPSGSETQYF. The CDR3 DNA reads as TGTGCCTGGAGTCCTAGCGGGAGCGAGACCCAGTACTTC.

DNA of the CDR3: TGTGCCAGCAGTCAAGCGGGAGAGGAGACCCAGTACTTC. This translates into CASSQAGEETQYF. J is TRBJ2-5 and V is TRBV27, with TRBD2 identical over 8 bases. Germline V gene data show CDR1 as MNHEY and CDR2 as SMNVEV (reference sequence). The length of the CDR3 is 13 residues. Unmatched junction bases numbered 4, after V lost 5 bases and J lost 5 bases.

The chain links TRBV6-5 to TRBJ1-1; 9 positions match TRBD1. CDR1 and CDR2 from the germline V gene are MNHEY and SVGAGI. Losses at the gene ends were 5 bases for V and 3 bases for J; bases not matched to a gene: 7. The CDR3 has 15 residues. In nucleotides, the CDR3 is TGTGCCAGCAGTCGAACCGGGACAGGGTACACTGAAGCTTTCTTT. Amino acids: CASSRTGTGYTEAFF.

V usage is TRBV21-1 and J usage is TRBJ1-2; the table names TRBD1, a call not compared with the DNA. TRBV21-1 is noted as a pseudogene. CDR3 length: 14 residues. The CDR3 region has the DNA TGTGCCAGCAGCAAGAGACAGGGTCCCTATGGCTACACCTTC. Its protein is CASSKRQGPYGYTF.

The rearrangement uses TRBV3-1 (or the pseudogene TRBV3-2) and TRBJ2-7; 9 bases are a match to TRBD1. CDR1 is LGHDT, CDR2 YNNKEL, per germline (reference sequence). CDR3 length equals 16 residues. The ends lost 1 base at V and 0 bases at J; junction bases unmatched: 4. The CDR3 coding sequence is TGTGCCAGCAGCCAAGTACACAGGGGGCCCTCCTACGAGCAGTACGTC. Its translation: CASSQVHRGPSYEQYV.

CDR3 protein: CASGSRGGSYNSPLHF. The CDR3 nucleotides are TGTGCTAGTGGTTCGCGAGGAGGCTCCTATAATTCACCCCTCCACTTT. This chain uses TRBV12-5 with TRBJ1-6; D unclear. The germline gives CDR1 LGHNT, CDR2 FRNRAP. V lost 4 bases to trimming and J lost 0 bases, with 10 bases between them. CDR3 length equals 16 residues.

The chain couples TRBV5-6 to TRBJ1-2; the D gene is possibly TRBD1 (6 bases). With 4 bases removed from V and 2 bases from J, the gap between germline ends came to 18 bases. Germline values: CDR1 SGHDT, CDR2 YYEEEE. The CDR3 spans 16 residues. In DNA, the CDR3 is TGTGCCAGCAGCACAGGGACGTCGGTAGTGAACTATGGCTACACCTTC. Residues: CASSTGTSVVNYGYTF.

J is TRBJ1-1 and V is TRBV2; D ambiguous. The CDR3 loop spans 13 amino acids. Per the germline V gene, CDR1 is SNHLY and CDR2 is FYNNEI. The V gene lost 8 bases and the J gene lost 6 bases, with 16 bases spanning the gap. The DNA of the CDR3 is TGTGCCAGCGAGGTAAAGAAGTTCGCTGAAGCTTTCTTT. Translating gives CASEVKKFAEAFF.

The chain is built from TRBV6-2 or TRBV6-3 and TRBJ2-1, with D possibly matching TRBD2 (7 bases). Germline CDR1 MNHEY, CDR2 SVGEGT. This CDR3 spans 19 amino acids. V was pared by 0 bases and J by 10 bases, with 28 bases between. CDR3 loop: CASSYSYPGGLAGAREQFF. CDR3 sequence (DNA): TGTGCCAGCAGTTACTCGTATCCGGGGGGCTTGGCGGGAGCAAGGGAGCAGTTCTTC.

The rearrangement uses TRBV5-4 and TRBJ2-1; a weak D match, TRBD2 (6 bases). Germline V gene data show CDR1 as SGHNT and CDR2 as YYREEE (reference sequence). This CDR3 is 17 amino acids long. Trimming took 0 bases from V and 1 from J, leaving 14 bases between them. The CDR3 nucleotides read TGTGCCAGCAGCTTGGAGATAGCGGTAGGGTCCTACAATGAGCAGTTCTTC. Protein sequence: CASSLEIAVGSYNEQFF.

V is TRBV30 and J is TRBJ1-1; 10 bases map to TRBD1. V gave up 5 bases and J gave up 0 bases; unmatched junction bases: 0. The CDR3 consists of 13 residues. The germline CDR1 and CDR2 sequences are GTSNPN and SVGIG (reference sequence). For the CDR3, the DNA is TGTGCCTGGGACAGGGGGCTGAACACTGAAGCTTTCTTT. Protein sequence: CAWDRGLNTEAFF.